A single sample is the source of the 2 T cell receptor beta chains below, sequenced in a study of blood T cells in healthy people across ages. Primers used in a second PCR of about 7 to 12 cycles were a sample-barcoded 5' primer and a J-beta primer mix. TCRdb recomputed calls from the 5' RACE reads with MiXCR, one row per CDR3 protein. The data show hundreds of thousands of distinct CDR3 sequences, with more than 40% seen just once and under 35% held by the top ten. Sequencing was performed on blood. All receptors come from a woman aged 55-70 years in good health.

Only one count was recorded for this clonotype. The CDR3: CSANLAGGPYEQYF. The DNA of the CDR3 is TGCAGTGCCAATCTAGCGGGAGGTCCCTACGAGCAGTACTTC. This chain connects TRBV20-1 to TRBJ2-7, with 11 bases aligning to TRBD2. This CDR3 region has 14 residues. Trimming at V came to 6 bases and at J to 2 bases, leaving 6 bases not matched to a gene. Germline lookup yields CDR1 DFQATT and CDR2 SNEGSKA (reference sequence).

The chain combines TRBV7-2 with TRBJ2-5, with 8 bases matching TRBD2. This CDR3 region has 16 residues. The V segment lost 7 bases and the J segment 4 bases; nucleotides outside the gene matches: 14. Germline CDR1 SGHTA, CDR2 FQGNSA. Here the CDR3 reads CASTRASGGKGETQYF. The CDR3 DNA follows: TGTGCCAGCACCCGAGCGAGCGGGGGCAAGGGAGAGACCCAGTACTTC.